The 27 T cell receptor beta chains reported below all come from one sample, sequenced in a study of T cell repertoires in cytomegalovirus infection. No antigen has been identified for these receptors. TCRdb called the reads again in MiXCR, with one record for every CDR3 protein. This table has a few hundred thousand distinct CDR3 sequences, around 30% appearing once. The sequencing here drew on cultured PBMCs, taken from culture after CMV antigen stimulation. All receptors come from a human donor in good health (CMV status not recorded). Some clones in this sample may be carry-over from other donors' samples.

The chain carries TRBV19 and TRBJ1-1; 7 nucleotides agree with TRBD1. The trim removed 3 bases at V and 2 bases at J, leaving 3 bases unmatched. This CDR3 is 14 amino acids long. CDR1 is LNHDA, CDR2 SQIVND, per germline (reference sequence). The CDR3 region has the DNA TGTGCCAGTAGTATGGGACAGCGTAACACTGAAGCTTTCTTT. Encoded protein: CASSMGQRNTEAFF. The full variable domain, with the rest looked up from reference TRBV19 and TRBJ1-1, is DGGITQSPKYLFRKEGQNVTLSCEQNLNHDAMYWYRQDPGQGLRLIYYSQIVNDFQKGDIAEGYSVSREKKESFPLTVTSAQKNPTAFYLCASSMGQRNTEAFFGQGTRLTVV.

V gene TRBV5-6 combines with J gene TRBJ2-1, with 8 bases that match TRBD1. V trimming: 0 bases; J trimming: 4 bases; junction bases outside the gene matches: 6. The CDR3 extends over 16 amino acids. Germline CDR1 and CDR2: SGHDT and YYEEEE. The CDR3 DNA is TGTGCCAGCAGCTTGGCCATCAGGGGGCGGTACAATGAGCAGTTCTTC. Translated, it gives CASSLAIRGRYNEQFF.

This clonotype was observed once. V usage is TRBV3-1 and J usage is TRBJ2-1; 10 bases align to TRBD2. CDR1 is LGHDT and CDR2 is YNNKEL in the germline V gene (reference sequence). V dropped 3 bases and J dropped 4; count of bases not matched to a gene: 3. This CDR3 has 15 residues. CDR3 region: CASSQPLAGYNEQFF. CDR3 bases: TGTGCCAGCAGCCAGCCACTAGCGGGATACAATGAGCAGTTCTTC.

J is TRBJ2-4 and V is TRBV20-1; tentatively, D is TRBD2 (5 bases). The germline V gene has CDR1 DFQATT and CDR2 SNEGSKA (reference sequence). V lost 1 base, J lost 1 base, and 8 bases lay in between. This CDR3 contains 14 residues. CDR3 sequence (DNA): TGCAGTGCTAGAGTTGGGAGCGCCAAAAACATTCAGTACTTC. It codes for CSARVGSAKNIQYF.

This rearrangement joins TRBV25-1 to TRBJ2-2; perhaps D is TRBD1 or TRBD2 (7 bases each). The CDR3 runs to 15 residues. The germline V gene has CDR1 MGHDK and CDR2 SYGVNS. Trimming removed 4 bases at V and 5 bases at J, with 14 bases between. This CDR3 is CASSANRGGTGELFF. The CDR3 coding sequence is TGTGCCAGCAGTGCGAACAGGGGAGGGACCGGGGAGCTGTTTTTT.

The rearrangement uses TRBV6-4 and TRBJ1-3; D remains unclear. With 6 bases removed from V and 0 bases from J, the gap between germline ends came to 12 bases. Germline V gene lookup returns CDR1 MRHNA and CDR2 SNTAGT. The CDR3 is 15 residues long. CDR3: CASSWGGFSGNTIYF. Written as DNA, the CDR3 is TGTGCCAGCAGCTGGGGTGGCTTCTCTGGAAACACCATATATTTT.

The chain has TRBV19 and TRBJ1-3; D is undetermined. CDR3 length: 14 residues. Trimming took 3 bases from V and 0 from J, leaving 6 bases between them. Germline lookup yields CDR1 LNHDA and CDR2 SQIVND (reference sequence). The CDR3 here is CASSMSVSGNTIYF. The CDR3 DNA reads as TGTGCCAGTAGTATGTCCGTCTCTGGAAACACCATATATTTT.

Only a few counts were recorded for this clonotype. This chain joins TRBV7-2 and TRBJ2-3; 7 positions match TRBD2. V lost 6 bases, J lost 2 bases, and 5 bases stayed unmatched. This CDR3 spans 14 amino acids. In germline, CDR1 is SGHTA, CDR2 FQGNSA. The CDR3 DNA sequence: TGTGCCAGCAGTCTCGGACTAGTCACAGATACGCAGTATTTT. Encoded protein: CASSLGLVTDTQYF.

The rearrangement uses TRBV4-3 and TRBJ1-1; D remains unclear. V was pared by 1 base and J by 3 bases, with 6 bases between. The CDR3 totals 13 residues. CDR1 and CDR2 (germline): LGHNA, YSLEER. Here the CDR3 DNA reads TGCGCCAGCAGCCAAGCAACGGACACTGAAGCTTTCTTT. This translates into CASSQATDTEAFF.

This clonotype appeared a few times. CDR3: CASSQVLNYGYTF. Written as DNA, the CDR3 is TGCGCCAGCAGCCAAGTCCTTAACTATGGCTACACCTTC. The chain couples TRBV4-1 to TRBJ1-2; D gene unclear. Trimming pared 1 base from V and 1 base from J, leaving 4 bases between. The CDR3 has 13 residues. Looked up from germline, CDR1 is MGHRA and CDR2 is YSYEKL.

Worth noting for this clonotype: This may stem from a read error, because a much larger clone lies one nucleotide away. This chain connects TRBV19 to TRBJ1-5; D perhaps matches TRBD1 (6 bases). CDR1 LNHDA and CDR2 SQIVND come from the germline V gene (reference sequence). The V gene lost 8 bases and the J gene lost 6 bases, with 20 bases spanning the gap. The CDR3 spans 15 residues. CDR3 coding DNA: TGTGCCAGTGGCTCGCCATGGATAGGGGGTCAGCCCCAGCATTTT. Protein product: CASGSPWIGGQPQHF.

This clonotype was picked up a small number of times. J is TRBJ2-5 and V is TRBV7-9; D is unresolved. The germline CDR1 and CDR2 sequences are SEHNR and FQNEAQ (reference sequence). This CDR3 spans 13 amino acids. V lost 1 base to trimming and J lost 6 bases, with 9 bases between them. The DNA of the CDR3 is TGTGCCAGCAGCTTAGACGAGAGAAAGACCCAGTACTTC. This sequence encodes CASSLDERKTQYF.

This clonotype was seen a few times. For the CDR3, the DNA is TGTGCCAGCACTGCGGGGAGGCTAGCGTTTCGTACCGGGGAGCTGTTTTTT. Its protein product is CASTAGRLAFRTGELFF. This sequence joins TRBV5-8 and TRBJ2-2; D perhaps matches TRBD2 (6 bases). Germline V gene data show CDR1 as SGHTS and CDR2 as YDEGEE. The CDR3 has 17 residues. Trimming shortened V by 6 bases and J by 5 bases, and 23 bases separated the two germline ends.

V usage is TRBV7-8 and J usage is TRBJ2-6, with D hard to call. This CDR3 contains 17 residues. The germline V and J ends were trimmed by 10 bases and 0 bases, with 19 bases remaining between them. Germline V lookup: CDR1 SGHVS, CDR2 FQNEAQ. The CDR3 is CANTLARTSSGANVLTF. In DNA form, the CDR3 reads TGTGCCAACACCCTCGCCAGGACGAGCTCTGGGGCCAACGTCCTGACTTTC.

This clonotype was seen only once. The chain has TRBV19 and TRBJ2-1; TRBD2 aligns across 9 bases. V trimming: 3 bases; J trimming: 3 bases; junction bases outside the gene matches: 6. The length of the CDR3 is 16 residues. Germline CDR1 LNHDA, CDR2 SQIVND (reference sequence). The DNA for the CDR3 is TGTGCCAGTAGTATTGAGACTAGCGGTTTCTACAATGAGCAGTTCTTC. Its translation is CASSIETSGFYNEQFF.

The chain carries TRBV3-1 and TRBJ1-3; D is uncertain. V was trimmed by 6 bases and J by 0 bases, leaving 15 bases between them. Looked up from germline, CDR1 is LGHDT and CDR2 is YNNKEL (reference sequence). The CDR3 totals 16 residues. CDR3: CASRPSQEASGNTIYF. As DNA, the CDR3 is TGTGCCAGCAGGCCCTCGCAAGAGGCCTCTGGAAACACCATATATTTT.

This chain connects TRBV11-1 to TRBJ1-5; D uncertain. The CDR3 totals 13 residues. Germline V CDR1 and CDR2: SGHAT, FQDESV (reference sequence). V lost 5 bases to trimming and J lost 5 bases, with 10 bases between them. The CDR3 DNA is TGTGCCAGCAGCCCCAAACTGGATCAGCCCCAGCATTTT. It codes for CASSPKLDQPQHF. The whole variable domain, filled in from reference TRBV11-1 and TRBJ1-5, reads EAEVAQSPRYKITEKSQAVAFWCDPISGHATLYWYRQILGQGPELLVQFQDESVVDDSQLPKDRFSAERLKGVDSTLKIQPAELGDSAMYLCASSPKLDQPQHFGDGTRLSIL.

J is TRBJ2-3 and V is TRBV7-9; D assignment may be TRBD1 or TRBD2 (5 bases each). V lost 3 bases and J lost 1, with 17 bases in between. Looked up from germline, CDR1 is SEHNR and CDR2 is FQNEAQ (reference sequence). The CDR3 runs 17 residues. CDR3 in amino acids: CASSFHSPRDRTDTQYF. In DNA form, the CDR3 reads TGTGCCAGCAGCTTCCACTCCCCTAGGGACCGCACAGATACGCAGTATTTT.

V and J are TRBV28 and TRBJ1-4, with TRBD1 as a possible D gene (5 bases). Trimming took 1 base from V and 3 from J, leaving 9 bases between them. The CDR3 runs to 15 residues. The germline V gene has CDR1 MDHEN and CDR2 SYDVKM. DNA for the CDR3: TGTGCCAGCAGTTTATCAGGGAGGCCTAATGAAAAACTGTTTTTT. It is translated as CASSLSGRPNEKLFF.

The chain has TRBV12-3 or TRBV12-4 and TRBJ2-3; TRBD1 is a possible D gene (6 bases). CDR3 length: 13 residues. The ends were cut back, 6 bases at V and 3 bases at J, with 10 bases in the middle. CDR3 loop: CASRPGTTDTQYF. CDR3 DNA: TGTGCCAGCAGACCTGGGACAACAGATACGCAGTATTTT.

V gene TRBV6-2 or TRBV6-3 combines with J gene TRBJ2-7; 8 bases map to TRBD1. Germline lookup yields CDR1 MNHEY and CDR2 SVGEGT. CDR3 length: 13 residues. V was pared by 5 bases and J by 4 bases, with 4 bases of the junction left unmatched. The CDR3 bases are TGTGCCAGCAGTGGACAGGGTGAATACGAGCAGTACTTC. Its translation is CASSGQGEYEQYF.

The sample holds a few counts of this clonotype. The chain combines TRBV5-6 with TRBJ1-6, with 7 bases identical to TRBD1. The CDR3 is 14 amino acids. V lost 3 bases to trimming and J lost 10 bases; unmatched junction nucleotides: 7. Germline assignment: CDR1 SGHDT and CDR2 YYEEEE. CDR3 region: CASSWDSGRSPLHF. The CDR3 nucleotides are TGTGCCAGCAGCTGGGACAGCGGAAGGTCACCCCTCCACTTT.

The chain employs TRBV19 and TRBJ1-1; D remains ambiguous. V dropped 2 bases and J dropped 4 bases, with 14 bases sitting between them. The CDR3 sequence is 15 residues long. CDR1 LNHDA and CDR2 SQIVND come from the germline V gene (reference sequence). As DNA, the CDR3 is TGTGCCAGTAGTATATTCGGCGAAGGAGGCACTGAAGCTTTCTTT. Its protein is CASSIFGEGGTEAFF.

V usage is TRBV19 and J usage is TRBJ2-1, with D perhaps matching TRBD1 (6 bases). With 3 bases removed from V and 2 bases from J, the gap between germline ends came to 17 bases. The CDR3 totals 17 residues. Germline V gives CDR1 LNHDA, CDR2 SQIVND (reference sequence). The DNA of the CDR3 is TGTGCCAGTAGTATTTCCTCTCAGGGGATCGCCTACAATGAGCAGTTCTTC. Amino acids: CASSISSQGIAYNEQFF. Using reference TRBV19 and TRBJ2-1 for the parts outside the CDR3, the full variable domain is DGGITQSPKYLFRKEGQNVTLSCEQNLNHDAMYWYRQDPGQGLRLIYYSQIVNDFQKGDIAEGYSVSREKKESFPLTVTSAQKNPTAFYLCASSISSQGIAYNEQFFGPGTRLTVL.

This clonotype was found many times. V gene TRBV12-3 or TRBV12-4 combines with J gene TRBJ2-7, with D tentatively TRBD1 or TRBD2 (6 bases each). Trimming stripped 3 bases from V and 5 bases from J, with 17 bases between. The length of the CDR3 is 15 residues. CDR3 sequence reads: CASSLGGHPSHEQYF. CDR3 nucleotide sequence: TGTGCCAGCAGTTTGGGGGGACATCCTAGTCACGAGCAGTACTTC.

The CDR3 sequence is CASSPPTGQGGRDTQYF. DNA for the CDR3: TGTGCCAGCTCACCACCGACGGGACAGGGGGGCAGGGATACGCAGTATTTT. The J gene is TRBJ2-3, the V gene TRBV18, with TRBD1 matching over 11 bases. CDR1 is KGHSH, CDR2 LQKENI, per germline. The CDR3 has 17 amino acids. Trimming at V came to 0 bases and at J to 6 bases, leaving 8 bases not matched to a gene.

This clonotype was found a few times. The chain employs TRBV19 and TRBJ2-1; D not resolved. The length of the CDR3 is 15 residues. Between the trimmed V and J ends, which lost 3 bases and 0 bases, there was a span of 9 bases. The V gene's germline CDR1 is LNHDA and CDR2 SQIVND (reference sequence). The CDR3 DNA follows: TGTGCCAGTAGTATCGAACTGAGCTCCTACAATGAGCAGTTCTTC. As protein: CASSIELSSYNEQFF.